This TCR beta chain is from a study of a mutant IDH1 vaccine in newly diagnosed glioma. The protocol was immunoSEQ multiplex PCR, while the TCRdb copy is restricted to in-frame clones and leaves out a portion. The table shows over 30,000 clones, with 80% to 95% occurring only once. About this clone itself: Antigen unknown.

The CDR3 loop spans 16 amino acids. Germline CDR1 LGHNA, CDR2 YSLEER. J was trimmed by 4 bases and V by 2 bases; bases with no gene match: 6. Time point defined: week 47, end of study. The study gave 300 ug of mutant IDH1 20-mer peptide per vaccine dose, with topical imiquimod. Source: PBMCs, taken from a glioma patient whose treatment included an IDH1 peptide vaccine. The sequence was obtained from a woman between 40 and 50 years old with glioma. The chain is built from TRBV4-3 and TRBJ2-7; 12 nucleotides match TRBD2. CDR3 residues: CASSQSLAGGEYEQYF. DNA of the CDR3: TGCGCCAGCAGCCAAAGTCTAGCGGGGGGGGAATACGAGCAGTACTTC.